This T cell receptor (beta chain) was found in a study of cytomegalovirus exposure and HLA in healthy donors. Whole-study context: From 170 million or so T cells, an earlier analysis saw 120 million or so unique TCR beta sequences.

The PCR made use of 60 Vbeta and 13 Jbeta primers. The repertoire was sequenced with immunoSEQ multiplex PCR; TCRdb's copy has only in-frame clones and lacks some. The repertoire has 160,000 or so clones, over 70% of them found once; the top ten carry approximately 7%. Overall study results and limits: The authors reported that TCR beta sequences could predict HLA-A and HLA-B alleles. These predictions were accurate for most subjects in the first cohort.

Among the donors, all were healthy bone marrow donors. The CDR3 totals 13 residues. CDR1 SEHNR and CDR2 FQNEAQ come from the germline V gene (reference sequence). In regard to this clone: Antigen unknown. The junction differs from germline at one of its ends, possibly a read error.

The TCR comes from a woman between 35 and 50 years old in good health and CMV-seropositive. The chain recombines TRBV7-9 with TRBJ1-4, with a weak D call TRBD1 (5 bases). Sequencing was done on a sample of PBMCs. CDR3 sequence (DNA): TGTTCCAGCGAGAGGGGACTGGATGAAAAACTGTTTTTT. Its translation is CSSERGLDEKLFF. The full variable domain, its missing parts supplied by reference TRBV7-9 and TRBJ1-4, is DTGVSQNPRHKITKRGQNVTFRCDPISEHNRLYWYRQTLGQGPEFLTYFQNEAQLEKSRLLSDRFSAERPKGSFSTLEIQRTEQGDSAMYLCSSERGLDEKLFFGSGTQLSVL.